Listed below are T cell receptor beta chains from one sample, sequenced in a study of CD8 T cells in Susac syndrome. From the immunoSEQ multiplex PCR reads, TCRdb called clonotypes with MiXCR, one entry per CDR3 protein. The sample consists of more than 150,000 distinct CDR3 sequences, about 94% of them appearing once. Sequencing was performed on CD4+ T cells from PBMCs. The receptor set was obtained from a human donor in good health. Each CDR3 is given with its conserved first and last residue. Each record gives: V gene, clone size, J gene, D gene, CDR3 DNA, CDR3 protein. A D gene is named only where the DNA matches it firmly. Some rows mark clone size as missing; the rest say once, few, many or name a class of expanded clone.

TRBV18	NA	TRBJ1-2	TRBD1	TGTGCCAGCTCACCGCTGACAGGGCGGGATGGCTACACCTTC	CASSPLTGRDGYTF
TRBV3-1	NA	TRBJ2-2	TRBD1	TGTGCCAGCAGCCGCCACAGGGGGTCCGGGGAGCTGTTTTTT	CASSRHRGSGELFF
TRBV4-3	NA	TRBJ2-3	NA	TGCGCCAGCAGCCAAGATCGGCACCACTCCAACCCCCCAGATACGCAGTATTTT	CASSQDRHHSNPPDTQYF
TRBV13	NA	TRBJ2-7	TRBD1	TGTGCCAGCAGCTCCCTGACAGGGGAGGATGGAACCTACGAGCAGTACTTC	CASSSLTGEDGTYEQYF
TRBV7-9	NA	TRBJ1-5	TRBD1	TGTGCCAGCAGCCGACAGGGGGTCAATCAGCCCCAGCATTTT	CASSRQGVNQPQHF
TRBV30	once	TRBJ2-7	NA	TGTGCCTGGAGTCGACGCTACGAGCAGTACTTC	CAWSRRYEQYF
TRBV29-1	NA	TRBJ2-1	TRBD1	TGCAGCGTTGAAGATAGTATTAGGGGGCCTCAGTTCTTC	CSVEDSIRGPQFF
TRBV29-1	NA	TRBJ2-1	TRBD1	TGCAGCGTACTTGGGGACAGATATTACAATGAGCAGTTCTTC	CSVLGDRYYNEQFF
TRBV20-1	NA	TRBJ2-7	TRBD1	TGCAGTGCGAGACCCCTCACGGACAGGGCTTACGAGCAGTACTTC	CSARPLTDRAYEQYF
TRBV20-1	once	TRBJ2-1	TRBD2	TGCAGTGCTATCTCGCGGGGGGTCTACAATGAGCAGTTCTTC	CSAISRGVYNEQFF
TRBV10-3	NA	TRBJ2-5	NA	TGTGCCATCCAGGCGGCGCGGGGGCCAGGGGAGACCCAGTACTTC	CAIQAARGPGETQYF
TRBV24-1	NA	TRBJ1-5	TRBD1	TGTGCCACACAACGAACAGGGGGTTGGGATCAGCCCCAGCATTTT	CATQRTGGWDQPQHF
TRBV7-2	NA	TRBJ2-1	NA	TGTGCCAGCAGCTTCGAACTAGTCTACAATGAGCAGTTCTTC	CASSFELVYNEQFF
TRBV4-3	once	TRBJ2-1	NA	TGCGCCAGCAGCCAAGCCGAGCCTCAGTCTTACAATGAGCAGTTCTTC	CASSQAEPQSYNEQFF
TRBV28	NA	TRBJ1-1	NA	TGTGCCAGCCATTTTGTTGCCGGCCGGAACACTGAAGCTTTCTTT	CASHFVAGRNTEAFF
TRBV29-1	NA	TRBJ2-5	NA	TGCAGCGCCCTGGGGGGAAAAGAGACCCAGTACTTC	CSALGGKETQYF
TRBV18	NA	TRBJ1-5	TRBD1	TGTGCCAGCTCGGGACAGGCGAATCAGCCCCAGCATTTT	CASSGQANQPQHF
TRBV3-1	NA	TRBJ2-1	NA	TGTGCCAGCAGCCCCAGCCGAGGGAACCCCTACAATGAGCAGTTCTTC	CASSPSRGNPYNEQFF
TRBV3-1	NA	TRBJ2-7	NA	TGTGCCAGCAGCCAACCGGGATCTAACAACGAGCAGTACTTC	CASSQPGSNNEQYF
TRBV12-3/TRBV12-4	once	TRBJ1-2	NA	TGTGCCAGCACCACCAACTCTATGGGCTACACCTTC	CASTTNSMGYTF
TRBV7-2	NA	TRBJ2-5	NA	TGTGCCAGCAACCGCGCCCTTGGGGAGACCCAGTACTTC	CASNRALGETQYF
TRBV20-1	NA	TRBJ1-2	NA	TGCAGTGCTAGAGAACAAGGCTATGGCTACACCTTC	CSAREQGYGYTF
TRBV5-6	NA	TRBJ2-5	TRBD1	TGTGCCAGCAGCGCGGGACAGGGGGCTGGTCAAGAGACCCAGTACTTC	CASSAGQGAGQETQYF
TRBV10-3	NA	TRBJ2-1	TRBD2	TGTGCCGCCACTAGCGGGGGTCGCAATGAGCAGTTCTTC	CAATSGGRNEQFF
TRBV28	NA	TRBJ2-7	NA	TGTGCCAGCAGTTTACAGTCGGCCTACGAGCAGTACTTC	CASSLQSAYEQYF
TRBV9	once	TRBJ2-1	TRBD2	TGTGCCAGCAGCGTAATTAGCGGGGGGACTCCATACAATGAGCAGTTCTTC	CASSVISGGTPYNEQFF
TRBV20-1	NA	TRBJ2-7	TRBD1	TGCAGTGCCCCGGGACAGGGGGGCGGGTACGAGCAGTACTTC	CSAPGQGGGYEQYF
TRBV11-2	few	TRBJ2-7	NA	TGTGCCAGCAGCTCCGTGGCGGGGAGGCAGGAGCAGTACTTC	CASSSVAGRQEQYF
TRBV7-2	NA	TRBJ2-7	TRBD2	TGTGCCAGCAGCTCCCACCTAGCGGGGTTGGGCGAGCAGTACTTC	CASSSHLAGLGEQYF
TRBV14	NA	TRBJ1-6	TRBD1	TGTGCCAGCAGCCAAGGGGGACAGGCTGGAGTCCCCCTCCACTTT	CASSQGGQAGVPLHF
TRBV5-1	NA	TRBJ2-1	TRBD2	TGTGCTAGCAGCTTAGGCGGGGGCTCCTACAATGAGCAGTTCTTC	CASSLGGGSYNEQFF
TRBV5-4	NA	TRBJ1-2	TRBD1	TGTGCCAGCAGCTCGCTCCGGACAGGGGGCAATGGCTACACCTTC	CASSSLRTGGNGYTF
TRBV6-1	NA	TRBJ1-2	NA	TGTGCCAGCAGGGCGGATGGGGGCAACTATGGCTACACCTTC	CASRADGGNYGYTF
TRBV12-3/TRBV12-4	NA	TRBJ2-5	NA	TGTGCCAGCAGTTTAACCATGAGCGAGACCCAGTACTTC	CASSLTMSETQYF
TRBV15	NA	TRBJ2-1	TRBD1	TGTGCCACCAGCAGAGAAGGGGGCAGCTACAATGAGCAGTTCTTC	CATSREGGSYNEQFF
TRBV3-1	NA	TRBJ1-2	NA	TGTGCCAGCAGCCAGGGGGCGCATGCTAACTATGGCTACACCTTC	CASSQGAHANYGYTF
TRBV20-1	NA	TRBJ2-3	NA	TGCAGTGCTAGAGAGGGCCTAGCGTATACCACAGATACGCAGTATTTT	CSAREGLAYTTDTQYF
TRBV27	NA	TRBJ2-1	NA	TGTGCCAGCAGTCTATTCCTAACGAGCTCCTACAATGAGCAGTTCTTC	CASSLFLTSSYNEQFF
TRBV20-1	NA	TRBJ2-5	NA	TGCAGTGCTAGAGATCCGTCCGGGGAGACCCAGTACTTC	CSARDPSGETQYF
TRBV20-1	NA	TRBJ2-1	TRBD2	TGCAGTGCTAGAGCCCGGGGGACTAGCGGGAGGTACAATGAGCAGTTCTTC	CSARARGTSGRYNEQFF
TRBV7-2	NA	TRBJ2-1	NA	TGTGCCAGCAGCTTAGCCCACAGGGGGGGAGTTGAGCAGTTCTTC	CASSLAHRGGVEQFF
TRBV29-1	NA	TRBJ2-6	NA	TGCAGCGTGGCCACAGCCTCTGGGGCCAACGTCCTGACTTTC	CSVATASGANVLTF
TRBV7-8	once	TRBJ2-3	NA	TGTGCCAGCAGCCTCCGGCCCCTACGCACAGATACGCAGTATTTT	CASSLRPLRTDTQYF
TRBV9	NA	TRBJ2-1	NA	TGTGCCAGCAGCGTAGACACAGGGCCCTACAATGAGCAGTTCTTC	CASSVDTGPYNEQFF
TRBV19	NA	TRBJ2-2	TRBD1	TGTGCCAGTAGCAAGACACCGGGACAGGGTAACGGGGAGCTGTTTTTT	CASSKTPGQGNGELFF
TRBV2	NA	TRBJ2-7	TRBD1	TGTGCCAGCCACCGCCCAGGACAGGGGAAGAACGAGCAGTACTTC	CASHRPGQGKNEQYF
TRBV30	NA	TRBJ2-7	NA	TGTGCCTGGAGTCCCGGGGTCTACGAGCAGTACTTC	CAWSPGVYEQYF
TRBV29-1	once	TRBJ2-7	TRBD1	TGCAGCGTTGATCCTCCACGATGGGACAGGGGGAACTACGAGCAGTACTTC	CSVDPPRWDRGNYEQYF
TRBV9	NA	TRBJ2-1	TRBD2	TGTGCCAGCAGCGTAGAGGGAGCGGGAGGGATAGATGAGCAGTTCTTC	CASSVEGAGGIDEQFF
TRBV18	NA	TRBJ2-7	NA	TGTGCCAGCTCGCTAGCCCAAGGCTACGAGCAGTACTTC	CASSLAQGYEQYF
TRBV12-3/TRBV12-4	NA	TRBJ1-6	NA	TGTGCCAGCAGTCTGGCGGGTAGGGGGTTAACCTATAATTCACCCCTCCACTTT	CASSLAGRGLTYNSPLHF
TRBV11-3	NA	TRBJ2-1	NA	TGTGCCAGCAGCCCCCGTGGGTACTACAATGAGCAGTTCTTC	CASSPRGYYNEQFF
TRBV9	once	TRBJ1-1	NA	TGTGCCAGCAGCGTCGGGGCTCAAGACTCTGAAGCTTTCTTT	CASSVGAQDSEAFF
TRBV12-3/TRBV12-4	NA	TRBJ1-3	NA	TGTGCCAGCAGTTTAGGGGGAACAGTCGCTCGGGATTTT	CASSLGGTVARDF
TRBV6-5	few	TRBJ1-6	TRBD1	TGTGCCAGCAGTTACTCCACCAGGACAGGGATTTCACCCCTCCACTTT	CASSYSTRTGISPLHF
TRBV25-1	NA	TRBJ1-3	TRBD1	TGTGCCAGCAGCCTTGGGACAGGGGAGAACACCATATATTTT	CASSLGTGENTIYF
TRBV7-2	once	TRBJ2-1	NA	TGTGCCAGCAGCTTAACGGGAACCTCCTACAATGAGCAGTTCTTC	CASSLTGTSYNEQFF